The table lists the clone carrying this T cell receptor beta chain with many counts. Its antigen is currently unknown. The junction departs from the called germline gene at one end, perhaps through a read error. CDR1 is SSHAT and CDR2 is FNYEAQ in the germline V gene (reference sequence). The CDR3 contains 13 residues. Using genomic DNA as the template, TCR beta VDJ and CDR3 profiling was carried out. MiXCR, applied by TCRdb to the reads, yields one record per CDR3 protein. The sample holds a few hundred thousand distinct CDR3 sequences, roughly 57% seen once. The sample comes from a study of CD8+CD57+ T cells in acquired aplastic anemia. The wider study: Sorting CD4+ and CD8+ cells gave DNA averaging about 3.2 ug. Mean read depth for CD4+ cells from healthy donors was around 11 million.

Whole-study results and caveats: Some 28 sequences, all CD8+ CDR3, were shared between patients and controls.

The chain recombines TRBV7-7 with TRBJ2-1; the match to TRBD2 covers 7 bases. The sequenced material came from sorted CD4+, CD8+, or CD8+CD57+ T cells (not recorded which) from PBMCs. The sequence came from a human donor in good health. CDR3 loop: CASSTGLENEQFF. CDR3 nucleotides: TGTGCTAGCAGCACCGGACTAGAAAATGAGCAGTTCTTC.